These 2 T cell receptor beta chains came from one sample sequenced in a study of T cells in Graves' hyperthyroidism and ophthalmopathy. Regions amplified from RNA transcripts were the TCR beta CDR3 regions. The TCR CDR3 first-round RT-PCR relied on the HTBI primer set. In TCRdb, the multiplex PCR reads were re-called with MiXCR into one record per CDR3 protein. This table has approximately 590,000 distinct CDR3 sequences, approximately 14% appearing once. Sequences were obtained from blood. The origin of the receptors is a woman aged 25 to 39 with Graves' hyperthyroidism.

A remark on this clonotype: This may be a read error, as it is one base from a much larger clone. This rearrangement joins TRBV10-3 to TRBJ2-1; TRBD2 agrees at 8 bases. J gave up 6 bases and V 4 bases, and 5 bases lay outside the gene matches. CDR1 is ENHRY and CDR2 is SYGVKD in the germline V gene. The length of the CDR3 is 14 residues. The CDR3 coding sequence is TGTGCCATCAGTGTGCGGGAGGAGGCCAATGAGCAGTTCTTC. Translating it yields CAISVREEANEQFF.

This clonotype was observed a few times. The chain is built from TRBV6-2 or TRBV6-3 and TRBJ1-6, with D perhaps matching TRBD1 (5 bases). The ends were cut back, 6 bases at V and 8 bases at J, with 14 bases in the middle. Germline lookup yields CDR1 MNHEY and CDR2 SVGEGT. The CDR3 covers 14 residues. The CDR3 protein is CASSGHRPYSPLHF. CDR3 bases: TGTGCCAGCAGCGGACACCGACCGTATTCACCCCTCCACTTT.